The 32 T cell receptor beta chains in this list originate from one sample, sequenced in a study of blood T cells in healthy people across ages (dated by TCRdb to the mid-2010s). Preparation of the library involved 5' RACE. Instrument on record: Illumina HiSeq 2500. A second PCR of roughly 6 to 11 cycles was run with a J-beta primer mix and a sample-barcoded 5' primer. TCRdb redid the processing of the public reads, applying fastp at Q25 and MiXCR, and retained in-frame beta chains. Rows matching on CDR3 protein sequence are summarized as one entry with the most common DNA and genes. For this sample the table gives 800,000 or so distinct CDR3 sequences, of which about 25% were detected only once. Jointly, the top ten make up under 4% of the sample. The same sample was also used in a study of T cells of mothers and their children.

Sample: blood. The receptors originated from a boy younger than 18 in good health.

This clonotype has just a few counts. The chain combines TRBV7-9 with TRBJ2-4, with D maybe TRBD1 (9 bases). Germline V gene data show CDR1 as SEHNR and CDR2 as FQNEAQ (reference sequence). The V end was cut by 5 bases, the J end by 6 bases, with 29 bases between. The CDR3 consists of 19 residues. The CDR3 nucleotides are TGTGCCAGCAGCGAGCCGGGACAGGGACCTCAAGCGGGAGTAAACATTCAGTACTTC. Translated: CASSEPGQGPQAGVNIQYF.

The V call is TRBV7-2, the J call TRBJ1-6; unclear D gene. V lost 5 bases, J lost 0 bases, and 11 bases lay in between. The germline V gene encodes CDR1 SGHTA and CDR2 FQGNSA. CDR3 length equals 16 residues. This CDR3 is CASSLNSGSYNSPLHF. The CDR3, as DNA: TGTGCCAGCAGCCTCAACAGCGGCTCCTATAATTCACCCCTCCACTTT.

The V call is TRBV27, the J call TRBJ2-7; the match to TRBD1 covers 8 bases. V lost 6 bases and J lost 5; bases outside the gene matches: 12. CDR1 and CDR2 (germline): MNHEY, SMNVEV (reference sequence). CDR3 length equals 15 residues. CDR3 residues: CASRITGTGGNEQYF. The CDR3 nucleotides read TGTGCCAGCAGAATCACCGGGACAGGAGGTAACGAGCAGTACTTC.

The chain recombines TRBV9 with TRBJ2-5; the D is unclear. Germline lookup yields CDR1 SGDLS and CDR2 YYNGEE. V dropped 0 bases and J dropped 4 bases, with 10 bases sitting between them. The CDR3 length is 14 residues. As DNA, the CDR3 is TGTGCCAGCAGCGTAGAGGGATCGAGAGAGACCCAGTACTTC. Protein: CASSVEGSRETQYF.

This sequence joins TRBV29-1 and TRBJ2-1; 9 positions match TRBD2. The CDR3 sequence is 18 residues long. Germline assignment: CDR1 SQVTM and CDR2 ANQGSEA. V trimming: 4 bases; J trimming: 6 bases; junction bases outside the gene matches: 19. The CDR3: CSVGLRLAGPPRGNEQFF. CDR3 DNA sequence: TGCAGCGTTGGGCTTAGGCTAGCGGGGCCCCCACGGGGCAATGAGCAGTTCTTC.

The chain carries TRBV6-2 or TRBV6-3 and TRBJ1-6, with 7 bases identical to TRBD1. Germline-derived CDR1 and CDR2 are MNHEY and SVGEGT. V lost 5 bases, J lost 0 bases, and 1 base stayed unmatched. The CDR3 runs 15 residues. The CDR3 DNA follows: TGTGCCAGCAGTCGGACAGGCTCCTATAATTCACCCCTCCACTTT. Its protein product is CASSRTGSYNSPLHF.

In its sample, this clonotype was seen a few times. This chain links TRBV28 with TRBJ1-1; TRBD1 might be the D (6 bases). V lost 2 bases, J lost 6 bases, and 16 bases lay in between. The germline gives CDR1 MDHEN, CDR2 SYDVKM. The CDR3 totals 15 residues. CDR3 amino acids: CASSLGGRDFPEAFF. For the CDR3, the DNA is TGTGCCAGCAGTTTAGGGGGGCGTGATTTTCCTGAAGCTTTCTTT.

The gene calls are TRBV12-3 or TRBV12-4 and TRBJ1-2; tentatively, D is TRBD1 (5 bases). V gave up 7 bases and J gave up 4 bases, with 10 bases separating them. CDR3 length: 12 amino acids. The CDR3 DNA reads as TGTGCCAGCAATCCCGGGGGCTATGGCTACACCTTC. Its protein product is CASNPGGYGYTF.

This clonotype was seen only a few times. The chain combines TRBV4-1 with TRBJ2-7, with D perhaps matching TRBD1 or TRBD2 (6 bases each). The germline V and J ends were trimmed by 0 bases and 4 bases, with 13 bases remaining between them. Germline V gene sequence: CDR1 MGHRA, CDR2 YSYEKL. CDR3 length: 15 amino acids. DNA of the CDR3: TGCGCCAGCAGCCAAGAGCCGGGGGCTCCTTACGAGCAGTACTTC. Amino acids: CASSQEPGAPYEQYF.

The V call is TRBV6-5, the J call TRBJ2-7; tentative D call: TRBD1 (6 bases). Trimming removed 10 bases at V and 3 bases at J, with 16 bases between. Per germline, CDR1 MNHEY and CDR2 SVGAGI. This CDR3 comprises 13 residues. Here the CDR3 reads CATSPGGYYEQYF. Here the CDR3 DNA reads TGTGCCACTAGTCCTGGGGGCTACTACGAGCAGTACTTC.

This clonotype showed up just a few times. This chain joins TRBV7-2 and TRBJ1-3, with a weak D call TRBD1 (5 bases). The V and J ends lost 4 bases and 5 bases respectively, with 9 bases between them. CDR1 is SGHTA and CDR2 is FQGNSA in the germline V gene. This CDR3 region has 13 residues. The CDR3 loop reads CASSSGGRNTIYF. The DNA for the CDR3 is TGTGCCAGCAGCTCCGGGGGACGAAACACCATATATTTT.

The chain has TRBV11-1 and TRBJ2-2; 8 bases line up with TRBD1. Germline V gene data show CDR1 as SGHAT and CDR2 as FQDESV (reference sequence). The CDR3 covers 15 residues. J gave up 3 bases and V 4 bases, and 4 bases lay outside the gene matches. CDR3 amino acids: CASSSETGDTGELFF. The CDR3 DNA sequence: TGTGCCAGCAGCTCAGAGACAGGGGACACCGGGGAGCTGTTTTTT.

This clonotype was detected only a few times. The chain is built from TRBV6-5 and TRBJ2-3; D is possibly TRBD2 (6 bases). Germline V gene data show CDR1 as MNHEY and CDR2 as SVGAGI. CDR3 length: 16 amino acids. The V end was cut by 0 bases, the J end by 5 bases, with 15 bases between. In nucleotides, the CDR3 is TGTGCCAGCAGTTACTCCTCGTTTGGGGAGGAAGATACGCAGTATTTT. Translation: CASSYSSFGEEDTQYF.

The table lists this clonotype with a few counts. The V call is TRBV5-5, the J call TRBJ2-7, with a weak D call TRBD2 (6 bases). This CDR3 spans 15 amino acids. Per germline, CDR1 SGHKS and CDR2 YYEKEE (reference sequence). Deletions cut 4 bases from V and 2 bases from J, with 16 bases between. CDR3 DNA sequence: TGTGCCAGCAGCGAACAAATTTCGGGGGCCTACGAGCAGTACTTC. Encoded protein: CASSEQISGAYEQYF. The whole variable domain, filled in from reference TRBV5-5 and TRBJ2-7, reads DAGVTQSPTHLIKTRGQQVTLRCSPISGHKSVSWYQQVLGQGPQFIFQYYEKEERGRGNFPDRFSARQFPNYSSELNVNALLLGDSALYLCASSEQISGAYEQYFGPGTRLTVT.

Of note for this clonotype: Since the CDR3 does not end with the conserved phenylalanine or tryptophan, this likely comes from a read error. CDR3 bases: TGTGCCAGCACCACGATGAGGAGCCCCTACAATGAGCAGTTCTAC. Translation gives CASTTMRSPYNEQFY. V usage is TRBV27 and J usage is TRBJ2-1; no clear D gene. Trimming left V 7 bases short and J 2 bases short, with 15 bases between. This CDR3 contains 15 residues. Germline-derived CDR1 and CDR2 are MNHEY and SMNVEV (reference sequence).

This chain connects TRBV27 to TRBJ2-5; D call uncertain. This CDR3 has 15 amino acids. Germline V lookup: CDR1 MNHEY, CDR2 SMNVEV (reference sequence). V shed 5 bases and J shed 1 base, with 14 bases lying between them. CDR3 amino acids: CASSPPPAGQETQYF. The DNA of the CDR3 is TGTGCCAGCAGTCCACCTCCGGCAGGCCAAGAGACCCAGTACTTC.

The chain combines TRBV7-2 with TRBJ2-5; 10 bases match TRBD1. TRBJ2-7 matches the DNA end more closely, so the J call is doubtful. The CDR3 is 17 residues long. Germline lookup yields CDR1 SGHTA and CDR2 FQGNSA. This chain's CDR3 is CASSLELTGGVSYEQYF. In DNA form, the CDR3 reads TGTGCCAGCAGCTTAGAGTTGACAGGGGGCGTTTCCTACGAGCAGTACTTC.

The chain uses TRBV29-1 and TRBJ1-1, with 7 bases that match TRBD1. Per germline, CDR1 SQVTM and CDR2 ANQGSEA. J was trimmed by 4 bases and V by 3 bases; bases with no gene match: 14. The CDR3 sequence is 16 residues long. CDR3 sequence (DNA): TGCAGCGTTGAGAACAGACAGGGCGGGGTAGGCACTGAAGCTTTCTTT. Translating gives CSVENRQGGVGTEAFF.

This chain connects TRBV24-1 to TRBJ2-1, with 9 bases matching TRBD2. The V segment lost 5 bases and the J segment 8 bases; nucleotides outside the gene matches: 24. This CDR3 has 20 amino acids. Germline assignment: CDR1 KGHDR and CDR2 SFDVKD. The CDR3 nucleotides are TGTGCCACCAGTGCACCACGGGGGGACAGCTCTAGCGGGATTAGCCATGAGCAGTTCTTC. Translating it yields CATSAPRGDSSSGISHEQFF.

This clonotype was detected a few times. The chain has TRBV7-9 and TRBJ2-5, with 10 positions matching TRBD1. The CDR3 sequence is 13 residues long. V lost 5 bases and J lost 5; bases outside the gene matches: 2. Germline CDR1 and CDR2: SEHNR and FQNEAQ (reference sequence). CDR3 amino acids: CASSRQGAETQYF. The CDR3, as DNA: TGTGCCAGCAGCCGACAGGGGGCTGAGACCCAGTACTTC.

The V gene is TRBV20-1, the J gene TRBJ2-3; D call uncertain. This CDR3 spans 15 amino acids. Germline CDR1 is DFQATT and CDR2 is SNEGSKA (reference sequence). Trimming took 6 bases from V and 1 from J, leaving 17 bases between them. CDR3 nucleotides: TGCAGTGCCAAAAAAGGAAGTACGGGCACAGATACGCAGTATTTT. Translated: CSAKKGSTGTDTQYF.

The chain uses TRBV11-1 and TRBJ2-7, with 11 bases lining up with TRBD2. CDR1 SGHAT and CDR2 FQDESV come from the germline V gene (reference sequence). J lost 10 bases, V lost 5 bases, and 13 bases had no gene match. The CDR3 consists of 15 residues. The CDR3 nucleotides read TGTGCCAGCAGCCCGGCCGGGACTAGCGGTAGTCAACAGTACTTC. Amino acids: CASSPAGTSGSQQYF.

This clonotype has just a few counts. CDR3 in DNA: TGTGCCTGGAGTACCGGGACAGGGGATGGCTACACCTTC. This codes for CAWSTGTGDGYTF. The genes are TRBV30 and TRBJ1-2; TRBD1 aligns across 10 bases. The J segment lost 6 bases and the V segment lost 2 bases, leaving 3 bases of the junction unmatched. The CDR3 sequence is 13 residues long. CDR1 is GTSNPN and CDR2 is SVGIG in the germline V gene (reference sequence).

This chain joins TRBV10-3 and TRBJ2-3; TRBD2 aligns across 12 bases. This CDR3 has 17 residues. CDR1 is ENHRY, CDR2 SYGVKD, per germline. The ends lost 4 bases at V and 4 bases at J; junction bases unmatched: 9. This CDR3 reads CAISGPTSGSYADTQYF. Here the CDR3 DNA reads TGTGCCATCAGTGGCCCGACTAGCGGGAGTTATGCAGATACGCAGTATTTT.

This clonotype was observed a few times. The rearrangement joins TRBV21-1 to TRBJ1-1; the D call in the table, TRBD1, was not verified against the DNA. TRBV21-1 is designated a pseudogene. CDR3 length equals 14 residues. This CDR3 is CASSAKGGSTEAFF. Written as DNA, the CDR3 is TGTGCCAGCAGCGCCAAGGGGGGATCCACTGAAGCTTTCTTT.

About this clonotype itself: One end of the junction is discordant with germline, which a read error may explain. This chain links TRBV28 with TRBJ2-5, with 8 bases fitting TRBD2. The J call is uncertain, as TRBJ2-1 better fits the DNA end. Per the germline V gene, CDR1 is MDHEN and CDR2 is SYDVKM. The CDR3 is 17 amino acids. The CDR3 sequence is CASSGGGSRGSYNEQFF. CDR3 coding DNA: TGTGCCAGCAGCGGGGGGGGTTCCCGGGGCTCCTATAATGAGCAGTTCTTC.

The chain recombines TRBV18 with TRBJ1-4; D unclear. Germline V gene data show CDR1 as KGHSH and CDR2 as LQKENI. CDR3 size: 13 residues. V lost 3 bases to trimming and J lost 8 bases, with 10 bases between them. The CDR3 coding sequence is TGTGCCAGCTCACCCCGAGTGGTAGAAAAACTGTTTTTT. Protein sequence: CASSPRVVEKLFF.

This chain links TRBV24-1 with TRBJ2-5; the D gene could be TRBD1 or TRBD2 (5 bases each). The last part of the DNA fits TRBJ2-7 better; the J call may be wrong. CDR3 length: 16 residues. CDR1 is KGHDR, CDR2 SFDVKD, per germline. The chain's CDR3 is CATSDTGTANSYEQYF. DNA of the CDR3: TGTGCCACCAGTGATACCGGGACGGCGAACTCCTACGAGCAGTACTTC.

The V gene is TRBV7-2, the J gene TRBJ2-7; D is possibly TRBD2 (5 bases). Between the trimmed V and J ends, which lost 5 bases and 3 bases, there was a span of 14 bases. Germline loops: CDR1 SGHTA, CDR2 FQGNSA. This CDR3 region has 14 residues. The CDR3, as DNA: TGTGCCAGCAGCGCGTTTTGGGCGGGCTACGAGCAGTACTTC. Translation gives CASSAFWAGYEQYF.

The chain links TRBV5-4 to TRBJ2-3, with TRBD2 as a possible D gene (6 bases). Trimming shortened V by 0 bases and J by 3 bases, and 14 bases separated the two germline ends. The CDR3 is 16 residues long. Germline V lookup: CDR1 SGHNT, CDR2 YYREEE (reference sequence). In DNA form, the CDR3 reads TGTGCCAGCAGCTTGGGGAGGACCAGCGGGACAGATACGCAGTATTTT. This encodes CASSLGRTSGTDTQYF.

This clonotype was detected only a few times. This chain uses TRBV20-1 with TRBJ2-7; D remains ambiguous. The CDR3 length is 11 residues. Germline CDR1 and CDR2: DFQATT and SNEGSKA (reference sequence). Trimming cost V 6 bases and J 6 bases, with 12 bases left between them. This CDR3 is CSAIATAEQYF. CDR3 DNA: TGCAGTGCCATCGCGACGGCCGAGCAGTACTTC.

The chain joins TRBV7-9 to TRBJ2-3, with D tentatively TRBD1 (6 bases). The germline V gene encodes CDR1 SEHNR and CDR2 FQNEAQ (reference sequence). V lost 5 bases, J lost 1 base, and 13 bases lay in between. This CDR3 contains 15 residues. The CDR3 protein is CASSPKRQGTDTQYF. The CDR3, as DNA: TGTGCCAGCAGCCCTAAACGACAGGGCACAGATACGCAGTATTTT.